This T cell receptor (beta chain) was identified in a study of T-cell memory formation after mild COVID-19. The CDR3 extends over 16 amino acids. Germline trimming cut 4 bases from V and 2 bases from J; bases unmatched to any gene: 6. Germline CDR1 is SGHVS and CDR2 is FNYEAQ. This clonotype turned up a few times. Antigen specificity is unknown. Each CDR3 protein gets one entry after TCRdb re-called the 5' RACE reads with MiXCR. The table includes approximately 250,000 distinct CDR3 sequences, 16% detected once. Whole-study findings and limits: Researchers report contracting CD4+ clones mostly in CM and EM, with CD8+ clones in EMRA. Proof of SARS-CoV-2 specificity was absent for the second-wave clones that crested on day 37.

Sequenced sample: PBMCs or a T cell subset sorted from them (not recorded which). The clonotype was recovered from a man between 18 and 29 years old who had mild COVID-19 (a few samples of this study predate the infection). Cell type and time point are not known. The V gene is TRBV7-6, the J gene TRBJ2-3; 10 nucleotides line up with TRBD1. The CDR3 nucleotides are TGTGCCAGCAGCTCGACAGGGGGCGAGTTCACAGATACGCAGTATTTT. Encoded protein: CASSSTGGEFTDTQYF.